Listed here is a single T cell receptor beta chain. Its antigen is unknown. The source of the sample is a study of CXCR3-negative and CXCR3-positive naive CD8 T cells. Study background: The TRB read total, some 130 million, broke down to about 1.5 +/- 0.3 million reads per library. Findings and limits, study-wide: The TRB CDR3s that CXCR3-positive naive cells carried were more hydrophobic than those of CXCR3-negative naive cells.

This CDR3 has 12 amino acids. CDR1 SGHAT and CDR2 FQNNGV come from the germline V gene. cDNA libraries for TRB were generated by 5' RACE incorporating UMI labels. TCRdb reprocessed the 5' RACE reads; each CDR3 protein has one entry and no DNA is given. The sample has around 65,000 distinct CDR3 sequences, and its top ten clones hold 0.55% to 0.85%. The chain couples TRBV11-2 to TRBJ2-7; TCRdb returns TRBD1, unconfirmable since there is no DNA. The source material was naive CXCR3+ CD8+ T cells from blood. Subset: CD45RO-CCR7+CD27+CD95- naive CD8+ T cells expressing CXCR3 (TNR3+). The origin of this receptor is a human donor in good health. Some clones in this sample may be carry-over from other donors' samples. CDR3 sequence: CASRNRVDEQYF.